This T cell receptor beta chain is drawn from a study of radiotherapy plus CTLA-4 blockade in lung cancer. Comments on this clone: The sample holds other DNA sequences that translate to the same CDR3.

This table comes from immunoSEQ multiplex PCR, and its TCRdb copy is limited to in-frame clones, with some not included. The sample lists 130,000 or so clones, approximately 90% occurring once. CDR1 SNHLY and CDR2 FYNNEI come from the germline V gene. The CDR3 loop spans 11 amino acids. V dropped 1 base and J dropped 3 bases, with 1 base sitting between them. This clonotype was sampled from a human donor with non-small cell lung cancer that progressed on radiotherapy plus ipilimumab. The sequenced sample was peripheral blood, obtained from a patient treated with radiotherapy plus ipilimumab. The V and J genes are TRBV2 and TRBJ2-7, with D unresolved. DNA of the CDR3: TGTGCCAGCAGTGAAGTCTACGAGCAGTACTTC. The encoded protein is CASSEVYEQYF.